What follows describes a single TCR beta chain. Antigen unknown. This sample is drawn from a study of cytomegalovirus exposure and HLA in healthy donors. Study-level results: Reports described diagnosis of cytomegalovirus status by the classifier as highly specific and sensitive. The study labeled fewer than 200 TCR beta chains cytomegalovirus-associated. While the bulk of TCR sequences proved rare, some public TCRs turned up in many donors.

CDR3 length equals 15 residues. The germline gives CDR1 SGHRS, CDR2 YFSETQ. V was trimmed by 0 bases and J by 5 bases, leaving 14 bases between them. The data were produced by immunoSEQ multiplex PCR, yet TCRdb's version contains in-frame clones alone and is incomplete. Of more than 300,000 clones in the sample, roughly 85% are singletons; the top ten hold roughly 0.83%. The sequencing sample was made of PBMCs. The chain links TRBV5-1 to TRBJ1-1, with D possibly TRBD1 on 5 matching bases. The source is a woman between 18 and 29 years old in good health and CMV-seronegative. CDR3 DNA: TGCGCCAGCAGCTTGGTAGGGCAGGGTGGGACTGAAGCTTTCTTT. Residues: CASSLVGQGGTEAFF.